The source of this T cell receptor (beta chain) is a study of cytomegalovirus exposure and HLA in healthy donors. Regarding the study as a whole: Generally TCR sequences proved uncommon, though certain public TCRs appeared in numerous donors. Three CMV-associated chains proved CMV antigen-specific in vitro. The tendency of first-cohort TCR clusters to co-occur in the 120 or so validation repertoires was identified by a subsequent analysis.

The donors were part of the 120-subject validation cohort, which stood apart from the approximately 670-subject first cohort. Clones were read by immunoSEQ multiplex PCR, and TCRdb kept only the in-frame ones, dropping some. Found here are over 90,000 clones, roughly 95% of them singletons; the top ten hold roughly 0.82%. In this sample, this clone turned up once. Its specificity is not known. The receptor was derived from a woman aged 18 to 35 in good health and CMV-seronegative. The material sequenced was PBMCs.

CDR3 nucleotide sequence: TGTGCCAGCAGTGATCGGGGAGACGAGCAGTACTTC. Translated: CASSDRGDEQYF. J is TRBJ2-7 and V is TRBV2; D may be TRBD2 (5 bases). The CDR3 runs 12 residues. Trimming pared 3 bases from V and 5 bases from J, leaving 8 bases between. Germline CDR1 SNHLY, CDR2 FYNNEI.